The next 30 T cell receptor beta chains were all read from a single sample in a study of cytomegalovirus exposure and HLA in healthy donors. The PCR was carried out with 60 Vbeta primers and 13 Jbeta primers. Sequencing was performed with immunoSEQ multiplex PCR; in TCRdb, only in-frame clones are kept and a portion is missing. The sample has about 210,000 clones, approximately 86% seen once. The sample comprised PBMCs. Source of these receptors: a woman in her 30s in good health and CMV-seronegative.

The V gene is TRBV28, the J gene TRBJ2-5, with 11 bases fitting TRBD2. The CDR3 has 16 residues. Germline CDR1 and CDR2: MDHEN and SYDVKM. V gave up 4 bases and J gave up 4 bases; unmatched junction bases: 8. The CDR3 DNA follows: TGTGCCAGCAGTTCCCTGACTAGCGGGATGGTAGAGACCCAGTACTTC. This gives the protein CASSSLTSGMVETQYF.

V and J are TRBV2 and TRBJ2-7; 11 bases agree with TRBD1. Germline CDR1 reads SNHLY; CDR2 reads FYNNEI. CDR3 length: 12 residues. J gave up 6 bases and V 6 bases, and 1 base lay outside the gene matches. The DNA for the CDR3 is TGTGCCAGCAGCGGGACAGGGGGCGAGCAGTACTTC. The encoded protein is CASSGTGGEQYF.

The chain has TRBV11-3 and TRBJ1-1, with D possibly being TRBD1 (5 bases). V was clipped by 2 bases and J by 0 bases, with 7 bases between them. CDR3 length equals 14 residues. Germline V gives CDR1 SGHNT, CDR2 YENEEA. The CDR3 DNA sequence: TGTGCCAGCAGCTTAAACAGGATGAACACTGAAGCTTTCTTT. Encoded protein: CASSLNRMNTEAFF.

V usage is TRBV27 and J usage is TRBJ1-6; D not resolved. The V end lost 8 bases, the J end lost 3 bases, and 8 bases lay between the germline ends. Germline CDR1 MNHEY, CDR2 SMNVEV (reference sequence). CDR3 size: 13 residues. CDR3 sequence reads: CASAVDYNSPLHF. As DNA, the CDR3 is TGTGCCAGCGCAGTTGACTATAATTCACCCCTCCACTTT.

The chain employs TRBV28 and TRBJ2-1, with 9 bases aligning to TRBD2. Germline V gene data show CDR1 as MDHEN and CDR2 as SYDVKM. Trimming cost V 3 bases and J 8 bases; bases outside gene matches: 8. The CDR3 consists of 15 residues. The CDR3 loop reads CASSFPGTSFYEQFF. Written as DNA, the CDR3 is TGTGCCAGCAGTTTTCCGGGGACTAGCTTCTATGAGCAGTTCTTC.

This clone was counted only a few times. J is TRBJ2-7 and V is TRBV2; 8 bases map to TRBD1. Germline V gives CDR1 SNHLY, CDR2 FYNNEI. CDR3 length: 15 amino acids. Trimming took 7 bases from V and 0 from J; bases not matched to a gene: 8. The CDR3 loop reads CASTSRTGSSYEQYF. Here the CDR3 DNA reads TGTGCCAGCACCAGTCGGACAGGGAGCTCCTACGAGCAGTACTTC.

The chain employs TRBV6-5 and TRBJ2-7, with 7 positions matching TRBD1. Germline V gene sequence: CDR1 MNHEY, CDR2 SVGAGI. This CDR3 has 14 residues. V trimming: 6 bases; J trimming: 9 bases; junction bases outside the gene matches: 14. CDR3 nucleotide sequence: TGTGCCAGCAGCCGCCCGAGACAGGGTTCCGTGCAGTACTTC. Its translation is CASSRPRQGSVQYF.

CDR3 protein: CSVDRDRGRETQYF. The CDR3 DNA follows: TGCAGCGTTGATAGGGACAGGGGTAGGGAGACCCAGTACTTC. The rearrangement links TRBV29-1 to TRBJ2-5; TRBD1 agrees at 10 bases. J was trimmed by 5 bases and V by 3 bases; bases with no gene match: 6. The CDR3 contains 14 residues. Germline V lookup: CDR1 SQVTM, CDR2 ANQGSEA.

Points on this clone: The same CDR3 can be traced to other DNA sequences in this sample. V is TRBV5-6 and J is TRBJ2-7, with 11 positions matching TRBD1. V lost 4 bases to trimming and J lost 1 base; unmatched junction nucleotides: 4. The germline V gene has CDR1 SGHDT and CDR2 YYEEEE. This CDR3 has 15 residues. CDR3 nucleotides: TGTGCCAGCAGCCCGGACAGGGGGCTATCCTACGAGCAGTACTTC. Its translation is CASSPDRGLSYEQYF. The whole variable domain, remainder taken from reference TRBV5-6 and TRBJ2-7, is DAGVTQSPTHLIKTRGQQVTLRCSPKSGHDTVSWYQQALGQGPQFIFQYYEEEERQRGNFPDRFSGHQFPNYSSELNVNALLLGDSALYLCASSPDRGLSYEQYFGPGTRLTVT.

This clone appeared a few times. V is TRBV7-8 and J is TRBJ1-1, with 8 bases aligning to TRBD1. Germline assignment: CDR1 SGHVS and CDR2 FQNEAQ. This CDR3 comprises 14 residues. V shed 4 bases, J shed 1 base, and the junction held 2 bases outside the gene matches. The CDR3 reads CASSSGQGNTEAFF. DNA for the CDR3: TGTGCCAGCAGCTCCGGACAGGGGAACACTGAAGCTTTCTTT.

The rearrangement joins TRBV11-2 to TRBJ2-3; 7 bases are a match to TRBD2. This CDR3 comprises 12 residues. The V and J ends lost 5 bases and 7 bases, in that order; junction bases with no gene match: 3. Germline V lookup: CDR1 SGHAT, CDR2 FQNNGV. The CDR3 region is CASSTGGYTQYF. The CDR3 coding sequence is TGTGCCAGCAGCACCGGGGGGTATACGCAGTATTTT.

The chain is built from TRBV20-1 and TRBJ1-5; possibly TRBD1 for D (6 bases). The germline V gene has CDR1 DFQATT and CDR2 SNEGSKA (reference sequence). This CDR3 is built from 11 residues. Trimming stripped 1 base from V and 11 bases from J, with 9 bases between. The CDR3 spells CSARAGVSQHF. DNA for the CDR3: TGCAGTGCTAGAGCAGGGGTCTCCCAGCATTTT.

The chain links TRBV13 to TRBJ2-5; TRBD1 matches at 10 bases. The CDR3 is made up of 14 amino acids. Germline V gene lookup returns CDR1 PRHDT and CDR2 FYEKMQ (reference sequence). The V segment lost 5 bases and the J segment 5 bases; nucleotides outside the gene matches: 5. CDR3 protein: CASSPGQGVETQYF. The CDR3 DNA sequence: TGTGCCAGCAGCCCAGGACAGGGGGTGGAGACCCAGTACTTC.

The chain joins TRBV4-1 to TRBJ2-1; 14 nucleotides line up with TRBD2. The germline CDR1 and CDR2 sequences are MGHRA and YSYEKL. Trimming removed 0 bases from V and 0 bases from J; junction bases left unmatched: 10. The CDR3 loop spans 21 amino acids. The CDR3 loop is CASSQEHGLAGGLGSYNEQFF. CDR3 DNA sequence: TGCGCCAGCAGCCAAGAACACGGACTAGCGGGGGGTCTAGGCTCCTACAATGAGCAGTTCTTC.

V and J are TRBV28 and TRBJ2-6; 8 bases align to TRBD1. V gave up 6 bases and J gave up 0 bases; unmatched junction bases: 13. Germline V gives CDR1 MDHEN, CDR2 SYDVKM. The CDR3 runs to 19 residues. CDR3 nucleotides: TGTGCCAGCAGCCGGCCGAGGGACAGGTCCCTCTCTGGGGCCAACGTCCTGACTTTC. It codes for CASSRPRDRSLSGANVLTF.

The genes are TRBV11-2 and TRBJ2-1, with 8 bases aligning to TRBD2. Germline V gene lookup returns CDR1 SGHAT and CDR2 FQNNGV. The CDR3 sequence is 15 residues long. With 3 bases clipped from V and 10 bases from J, the junction kept 11 bases outside the gene matches. The CDR3 DNA is TGTGCCAGCAGCTTCGTAGCGGGGCCCGCGGGGGAGCAGTTCTTC. Its translation is CASSFVAGPAGEQFF.

The V gene is TRBV2, the J gene TRBJ1-2, with D unclear. CDR1 is SNHLY and CDR2 is FYNNEI in the germline V gene. The CDR3 consists of 13 residues. Trimming cost V 6 bases and J 2 bases, with 10 bases left between them. The CDR3, as DNA: TGTGCCAGCAGGGCAAGTACGAACTATGGCTACACCTTC. Protein sequence: CASRASTNYGYTF.

The genes are TRBV4-1 and TRBJ2-2; 8 nucleotides line up with TRBD2. The CDR3 length is 16 residues. J was trimmed by 7 bases and V by 0 bases; bases with no gene match: 7. The germline gives CDR1 MGHRA, CDR2 YSYEKL. CDR3 nucleotide sequence: TGCGCCAGCAGCCAAGATCGAGCGGGAGCGGGCGGGGAGCTGTTTTTT. It codes for CASSQDRAGAGGELFF.

This chain links TRBV27 with TRBJ2-7; D is possibly TRBD2 (5 bases). Between the trimmed V and J ends, which lost 2 bases and 6 bases, there was a span of 17 bases. The CDR3 has 15 amino acids. Germline V gene lookup returns CDR1 MNHEY and CDR2 SMNVEV (reference sequence). CDR3 residues: CASSLTGLASIEQYF. The CDR3 DNA reads TGTGCCAGCAGTTTAACGGGTCTAGCTTCGATCGAGCAGTACTTC.

The CDR3 coding sequence is TGTGCCAGCATGAGGGTAGGGCCAGAGACCCAGTACTTC. This translates into CASMRVGPETQYF. This sequence joins TRBV28 and TRBJ2-5, with D perhaps matching TRBD2 (5 bases). The V and J ends lost 7 bases and 4 bases respectively, with 13 bases between them. Germline V gene sequence: CDR1 MDHEN, CDR2 SYDVKM. The CDR3 has 13 residues.

This rearrangement joins TRBV5-1 to TRBJ2-7, with D possibly TRBD2 on 6 matching bases. V was cut by 4 bases and J by 2 bases, with 16 bases left in between. From germline, CDR1 is SGHRS and CDR2 YFSETQ. This CDR3 has 15 amino acids. The chain's CDR3 is CASSDPRGFPYEQYF. Written as DNA, the CDR3 is TGCGCCAGCAGCGACCCCCGGGGGTTCCCCTACGAGCAGTACTTC.

This chain connects TRBV2 to TRBJ2-3, with TRBD1 matching over 7 bases. The CDR3 totals 11 residues. The germline CDR1 and CDR2 sequences are SNHLY and FYNNEI. V dropped 10 bases and J dropped 4; count of bases not matched to a gene: 2. The CDR3 is CAKGAADTQYF. CDR3 sequence (DNA): TGTGCCAAGGGGGCCGCAGATACGCAGTATTTT.

This clone was recorded once. The chain employs TRBV4-1 and TRBJ2-2, with D perhaps TRBD1 (5 bases). The CDR3 is made up of 17 amino acids. Trimming removed 1 base at V and 6 bases at J, with 18 bases between. The V gene's germline CDR1 is MGHRA and CDR2 YSYEKL. As DNA, the CDR3 is TGCGCCAGCAGCCAAGCCCCGGACATTCAACGCCCCGGGGAGCTGTTTTTT. Translating gives CASSQAPDIQRPGELFF.

The chain joins TRBV9 to TRBJ2-3, with D unclear. The CDR3 is 12 residues long. Germline CDR1 SGDLS, CDR2 YYNGEE. The V gene lost 4 bases and the J gene lost 5 bases, with 8 bases spanning the gap. CDR3 residues: CASSFTKDTQYF. In nucleotides, the CDR3 is TGTGCCAGCAGCTTCACAAAAGATACGCAGTATTTT.

The chain carries TRBV28 and TRBJ1-3; tentative D call: TRBD1 (6 bases). Per the germline V gene, CDR1 is MDHEN and CDR2 is SYDVKM. The CDR3 has 14 residues. V lost 6 bases and J 2 bases, leaving 11 bases between the germline ends. The CDR3 loop reads CASRFGGPGNTIYF. The CDR3 region has the DNA TGTGCCAGCAGATTCGGGGGGCCTGGAAACACCATATATTTT.

V gene TRBV5-1 combines with J gene TRBJ1-2, with D possibly matching TRBD1 (5 bases). There are 14 residues in the CDR3. Germline V lookup: CDR1 SGHRS, CDR2 YFSETQ. V lost 0 bases and J lost 4, with 10 bases in between. CDR3 residues: CASSLEGQSYGYTF. CDR3 nucleotides: TGCGCCAGCAGCTTGGAAGGACAAAGCTATGGCTACACCTTC. Full variable domain (remainder filled in from reference TRBV5-1 and TRBJ1-2): KAGVTQTPRYLIKTRGQQVTLSCSPISGHRSVSWYQQTPGQGLQFLFEYFSETQRNKGNFPGRFSGRQFSNSRSEMNVSTLELGDSALYLCASSLEGQSYGYTFGSGTRLTVV.

This clone showed up just a few times. The rearrangement joins TRBV19 to TRBJ1-1; D remains ambiguous. Trimming removed 11 bases at V and 6 bases at J, with 19 bases between. Per germline, CDR1 LNHDA and CDR2 SQIVND (reference sequence). The CDR3 loop spans 13 amino acids. The CDR3, as DNA: TGTGCCGTTGAAAGCCTCGCCACAGCTGAAGCTTTCTTT. Translating gives CAVESLATAEAFF. Filled out from reference TRBV19 and TRBJ1-1, the complete variable domain reads DGGITQSPKYLFRKEGQNVTLSCEQNLNHDAMYWYRQDPGQGLRLIYYSQIVNDFQKGDIAEGYSVSREKKESFPLTVTSAQKNPTAFYLCAVESLATAEAFFGQGTRLTVV.

V gene TRBV2 combines with J gene TRBJ2-1; no clear D gene. The germline gives CDR1 SNHLY, CDR2 FYNNEI. This CDR3 contains 15 residues. V lost 4 bases and J 0 bases, leaving 10 bases between the germline ends. CDR3 DNA: TGTGCCAGCAGTGGAGGCGGCAGCTCCTACAATGAGCAGTTCTTC. As protein: CASSGGGSSYNEQFF. The full variable domain, completed using reference TRBV2 and TRBJ2-1, is EPEVTQTPSHQVTQMGQEVILRCVPISNHLYFYWYRQILGQKVEFLVSFYNNEISEKSEIFDDQFSVERPDGSNFTLKIRSTKLEDSAMYFCASSGGGSSYNEQFFGPGTRLTVL.

The chain combines TRBV4-2 with TRBJ2-7; a weak D match, TRBD2 (6 bases). Trimming took off 0 bases at V and 3 bases at J, with 9 bases between the two ends. The length of the CDR3 is 14 residues. CDR1 and CDR2 from the germline V gene are LGHNA and YNFKEQ. This chain's CDR3 is CASSQDGTGYEQYF. The CDR3, as DNA: TGTGCCAGCAGCCAAGATGGGACTGGCTACGAGCAGTACTTC.

This chain joins TRBV2 and TRBJ1-1; 9 nucleotides match TRBD1. CDR1 is SNHLY and CDR2 is FYNNEI in the germline V gene. The trim removed 8 bases at V and 5 bases at J, leaving 6 bases unmatched. The CDR3 length is 13 residues. CDR3 protein: CASASGTGTEAFF. In DNA, the CDR3 is TGTGCCAGCGCTTCCGGGACAGGGACTGAAGCTTTCTTT.